This T cell receptor (beta chain) was sequenced during a study of prognosis after radiotherapy for stage I lung cancer. General observations from the study: Some patients went on to develop distant metastases. Their Shannon entropy after stereotactic body radiation therapy was lower, and its change from baseline was also lower. In patients receiving stereotactic body radiation therapy, unique TCR clone counts fell afterward, median about 10,000 versus 6,900.

The study amplified the TCR beta CDR3 region from genomic DNA. This amplification was carried out by two rounds of multiplex PCR. Every TRBV and TRBJ gene had its own specific primer in first-round PCR. TCRdb ran MiXCR on the multiplex PCR reads and lists one entry per CDR3 protein. The profile covers about 13,000 distinct CDR3 sequences, with approximately 40% appearing a single time and around 40% taken by the ten largest. Regarding this clonotype: The antigen remains undetermined.

The TCR originated in a donor older than 45 with non-small cell lung cancer. The sequenced sample was PBMCs, obtained before or after stereotactic body radiation therapy (not recorded which).

In nucleotides, the CDR3 is TGTGCCACCGCCCAGTTCATAGTCCCCTACGAGCAGTACTTC. It translates to CATAQFIVPYEQYF. The V and J genes are TRBV28 and TRBJ2-7, with no clear D. This CDR3 region has 14 residues. Germline-derived CDR1 and CDR2 are MDHEN and SYDVKM. Between the trimmed V and J ends, which lost 10 bases and 2 bases, there was a span of 18 bases.